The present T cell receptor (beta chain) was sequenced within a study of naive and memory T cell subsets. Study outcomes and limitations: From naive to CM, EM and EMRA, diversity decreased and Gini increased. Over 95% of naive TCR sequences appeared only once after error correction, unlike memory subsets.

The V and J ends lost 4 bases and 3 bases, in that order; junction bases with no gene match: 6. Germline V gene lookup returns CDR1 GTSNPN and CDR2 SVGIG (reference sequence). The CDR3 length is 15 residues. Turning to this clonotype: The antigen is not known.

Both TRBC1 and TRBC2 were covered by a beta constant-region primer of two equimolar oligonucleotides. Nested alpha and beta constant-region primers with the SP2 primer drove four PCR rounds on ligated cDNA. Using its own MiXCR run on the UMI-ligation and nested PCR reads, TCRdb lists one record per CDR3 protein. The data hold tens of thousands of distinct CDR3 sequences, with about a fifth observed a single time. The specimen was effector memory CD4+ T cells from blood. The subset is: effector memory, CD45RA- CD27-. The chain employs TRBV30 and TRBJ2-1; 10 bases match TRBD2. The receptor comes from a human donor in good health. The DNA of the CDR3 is TGTGCCTGGAAATTGGGGACTAGCGTCTACAATGAGCAGTTCTTC. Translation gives CAWKLGTSVYNEQFF.